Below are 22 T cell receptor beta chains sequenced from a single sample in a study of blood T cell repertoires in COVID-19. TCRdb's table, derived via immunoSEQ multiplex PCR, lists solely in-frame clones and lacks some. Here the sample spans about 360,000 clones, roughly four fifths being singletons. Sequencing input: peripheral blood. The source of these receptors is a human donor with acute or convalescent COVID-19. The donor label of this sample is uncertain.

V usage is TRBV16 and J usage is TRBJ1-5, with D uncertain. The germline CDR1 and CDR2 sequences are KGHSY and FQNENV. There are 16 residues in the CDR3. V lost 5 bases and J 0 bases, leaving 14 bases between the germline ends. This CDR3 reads CASSFLGPHSNQPQHF. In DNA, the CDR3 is TGTGCCAGCAGCTTTTTGGGCCCCCATAGCAATCAGCCCCAGCATTTT.

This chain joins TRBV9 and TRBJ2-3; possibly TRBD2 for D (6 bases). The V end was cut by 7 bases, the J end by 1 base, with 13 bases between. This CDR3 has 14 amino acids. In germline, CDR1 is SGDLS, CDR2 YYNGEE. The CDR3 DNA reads TGTGCCAGCGGCCCTCGCGGGGGCACAGATACGCAGTATTTT. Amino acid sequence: CASGPRGGTDTQYF.

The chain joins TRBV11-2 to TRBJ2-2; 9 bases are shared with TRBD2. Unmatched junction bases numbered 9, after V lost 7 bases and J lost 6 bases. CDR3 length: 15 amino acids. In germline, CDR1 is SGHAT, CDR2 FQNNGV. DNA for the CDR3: TGTGCCAGCATGGGTCCTAGCGGGGTTGCCGGGGAGCTGTTTTTT. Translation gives CASMGPSGVAGELFF.

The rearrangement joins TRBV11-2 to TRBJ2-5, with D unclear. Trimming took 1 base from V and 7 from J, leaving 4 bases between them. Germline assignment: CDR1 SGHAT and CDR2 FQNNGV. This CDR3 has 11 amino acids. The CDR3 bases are TGTGCCAGCAGCTTAGCGGGGACCCAGTACTTC. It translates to CASSLAGTQYF.

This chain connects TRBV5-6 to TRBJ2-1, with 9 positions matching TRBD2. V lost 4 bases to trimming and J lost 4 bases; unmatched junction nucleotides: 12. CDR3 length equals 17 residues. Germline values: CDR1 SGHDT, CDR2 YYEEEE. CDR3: CASSPAVLAGFYNEQFF. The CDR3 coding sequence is TGTGCCAGCAGCCCAGCGGTTCTAGCGGGGTTTTACAATGAGCAGTTCTTC.

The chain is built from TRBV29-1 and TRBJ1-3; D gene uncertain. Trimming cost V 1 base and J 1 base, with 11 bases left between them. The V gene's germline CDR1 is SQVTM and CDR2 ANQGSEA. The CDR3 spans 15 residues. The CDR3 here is CSVEVRGSSGNTIYF. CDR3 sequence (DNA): TGCAGCGTTGAAGTCCGTGGCAGTTCTGGAAACACCATATATTTT.

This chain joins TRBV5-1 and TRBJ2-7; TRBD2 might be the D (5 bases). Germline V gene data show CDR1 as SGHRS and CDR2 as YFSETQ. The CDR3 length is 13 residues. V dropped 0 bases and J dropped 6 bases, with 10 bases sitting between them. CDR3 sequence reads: CASSLAGVPEQYF. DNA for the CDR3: TGCGCCAGCAGCTTGGCCGGGGTACCCGAGCAGTACTTC.

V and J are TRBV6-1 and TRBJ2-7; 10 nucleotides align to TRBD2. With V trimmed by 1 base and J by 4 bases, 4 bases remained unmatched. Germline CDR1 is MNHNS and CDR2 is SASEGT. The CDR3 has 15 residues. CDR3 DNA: TGTGCCAGCAGTGAAGAGGCTAGCGGGAGTTACGAGCAGTACTTC. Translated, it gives CASSEEASGSYEQYF.

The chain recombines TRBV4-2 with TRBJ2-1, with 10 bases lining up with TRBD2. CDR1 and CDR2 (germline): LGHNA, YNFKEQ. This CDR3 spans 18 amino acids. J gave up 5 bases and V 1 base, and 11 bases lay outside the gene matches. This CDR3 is CASSQGFGQREGNNEQFF. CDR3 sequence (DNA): TGTGCCAGCAGCCAAGGATTTGGACAGCGGGAGGGGAACAATGAGCAGTTCTTC.

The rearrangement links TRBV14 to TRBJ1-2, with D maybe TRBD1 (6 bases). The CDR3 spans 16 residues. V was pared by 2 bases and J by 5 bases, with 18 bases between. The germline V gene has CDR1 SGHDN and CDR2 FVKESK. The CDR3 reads CASSQTKGGAKYGYTF. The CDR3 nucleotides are TGTGCCAGCAGCCAAACGAAAGGGGGGGCGAAGTATGGCTACACCTTC.

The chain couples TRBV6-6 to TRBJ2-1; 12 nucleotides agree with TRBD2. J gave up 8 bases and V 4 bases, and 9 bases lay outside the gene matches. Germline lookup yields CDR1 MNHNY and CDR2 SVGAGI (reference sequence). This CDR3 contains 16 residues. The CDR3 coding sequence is TGTGCCAGCAGTTCCTTGGGGACTAGCGGGTGGGATGAGCAGTTCTTC. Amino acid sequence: CASSSLGTSGWDEQFF.

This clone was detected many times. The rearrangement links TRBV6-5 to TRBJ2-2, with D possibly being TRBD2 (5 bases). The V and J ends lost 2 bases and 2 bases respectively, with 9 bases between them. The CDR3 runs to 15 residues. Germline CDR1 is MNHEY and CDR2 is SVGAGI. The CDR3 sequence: CASSYERGNTGELFF. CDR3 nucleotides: TGTGCCAGCAGTTACGAACGGGGTAACACCGGGGAGCTGTTTTTT.

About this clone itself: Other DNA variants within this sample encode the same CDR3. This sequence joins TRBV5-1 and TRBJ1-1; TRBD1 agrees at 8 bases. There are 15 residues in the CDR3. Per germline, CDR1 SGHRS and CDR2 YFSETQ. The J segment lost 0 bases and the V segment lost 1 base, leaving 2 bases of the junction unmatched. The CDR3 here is CASSLSGGMNTEAFF. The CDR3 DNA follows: TGCGCCAGCAGCTTGTCAGGGGGCATGAACACTGAAGCTTTCTTT.

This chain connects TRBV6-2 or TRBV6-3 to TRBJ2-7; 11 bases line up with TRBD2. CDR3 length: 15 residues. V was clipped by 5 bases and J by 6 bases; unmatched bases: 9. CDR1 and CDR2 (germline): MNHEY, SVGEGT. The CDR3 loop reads CASSALGSGRAEQYF. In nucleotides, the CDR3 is TGTGCCAGCAGTGCCCTGGGTAGCGGGAGGGCCGAGCAGTACTTC.

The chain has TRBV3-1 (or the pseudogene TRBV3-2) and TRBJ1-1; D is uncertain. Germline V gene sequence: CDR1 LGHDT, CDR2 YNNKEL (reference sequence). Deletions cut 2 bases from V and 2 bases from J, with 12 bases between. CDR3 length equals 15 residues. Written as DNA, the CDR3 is TGTGCCAGCAGCCAACATTCAGGAACCAACACTGAAGCTTTCTTT. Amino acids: CASSQHSGTNTEAFF.

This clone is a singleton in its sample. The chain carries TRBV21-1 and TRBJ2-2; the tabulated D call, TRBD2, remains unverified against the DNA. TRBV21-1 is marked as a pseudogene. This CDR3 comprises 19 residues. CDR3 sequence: CASSKDGESSGTNTGELFF. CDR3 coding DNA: TGTGCCAGCAGCAAAGACGGGGAATCTAGCGGGACGAACACCGGGGAGCTGTTTTTT.

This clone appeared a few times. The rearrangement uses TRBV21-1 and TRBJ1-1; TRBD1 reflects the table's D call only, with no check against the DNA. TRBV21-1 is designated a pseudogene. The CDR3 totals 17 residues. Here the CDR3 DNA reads TGTGCCAGCAGCGATTCGGACAGGGGAGGTTCGGACACTGAAGCTTTCTTT. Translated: CASSDSDRGGSDTEAFF.

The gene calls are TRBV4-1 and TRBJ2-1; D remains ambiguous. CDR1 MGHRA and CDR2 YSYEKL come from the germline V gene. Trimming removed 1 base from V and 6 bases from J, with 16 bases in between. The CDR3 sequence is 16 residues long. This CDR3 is CASSQAQRSGGNEQFF. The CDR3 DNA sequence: TGCGCCAGCAGCCAAGCCCAAAGATCGGGTGGCAATGAGCAGTTCTTC.

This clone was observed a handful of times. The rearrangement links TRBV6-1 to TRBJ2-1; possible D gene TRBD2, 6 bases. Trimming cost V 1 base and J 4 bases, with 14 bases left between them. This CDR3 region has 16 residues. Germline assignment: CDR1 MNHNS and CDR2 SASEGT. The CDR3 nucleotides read TGTGCCAGCAGTGAAGAGGTTAGCGGTATATACAATGAGCAGTTCTTC. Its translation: CASSEEVSGIYNEQFF.

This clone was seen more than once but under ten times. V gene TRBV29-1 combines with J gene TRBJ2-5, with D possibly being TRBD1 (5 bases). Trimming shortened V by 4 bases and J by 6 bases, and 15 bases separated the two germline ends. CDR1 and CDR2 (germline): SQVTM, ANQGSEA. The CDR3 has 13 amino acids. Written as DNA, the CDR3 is TGCAGCGTTGTCCCGCAGGGTGGGAAGACCCAGTACTTC. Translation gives CSVVPQGGKTQYF. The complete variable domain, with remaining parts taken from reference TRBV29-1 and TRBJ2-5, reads SAVISQKPSRDICQRGTSLTIQCQVDSQVTMMFWYRQQPGQSLTLIATANQGSEATYESGFVIDKFPISRPNLTFSTLTVSNMSPEDSSIYLCSVVPQGGKTQYFGPGTRLLVL.

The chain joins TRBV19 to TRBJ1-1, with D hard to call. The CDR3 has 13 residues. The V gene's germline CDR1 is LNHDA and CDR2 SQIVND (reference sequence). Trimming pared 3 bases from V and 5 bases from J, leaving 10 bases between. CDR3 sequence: CASSISGSTEAFF. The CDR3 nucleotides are TGTGCCAGTAGTATTTCCGGGTCTACTGAAGCTTTCTTT. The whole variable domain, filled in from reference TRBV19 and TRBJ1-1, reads DGGITQSPKYLFRKEGQNVTLSCEQNLNHDAMYWYRQDPGQGLRLIYYSQIVNDFQKGDIAEGYSVSREKKESFPLTVTSAQKNPTAFYLCASSISGSTEAFFGQGTRLTVV.

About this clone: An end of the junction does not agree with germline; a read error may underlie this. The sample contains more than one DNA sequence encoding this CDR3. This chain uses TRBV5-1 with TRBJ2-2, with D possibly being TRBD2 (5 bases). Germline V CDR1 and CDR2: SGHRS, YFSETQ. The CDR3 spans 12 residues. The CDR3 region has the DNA TGCGCCAGCCGTGACTCAACCGGGGAGCTATTTTTT. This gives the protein CASRDSTGELFF.